These 31 T cell receptor beta chains originate from one sample sequenced in a study of T-cell reconstitution after alpha-beta-depleted transplantation in children listed by TCRdb under 2016. In the paper's terms, the treatment or condition label means: allogeneic hematopoietic cell transplantation with graft depleted of TCRalphabeta T cells and CD19 B cells. The library was made by PCR. Sequencing was performed on an Illumina HiSeq 2500. TCR library preparation used molecular barcoding, with unique molecular identifiers applied to normalize quantification of the TCRbeta repertoire. TCRdb passed the public sequencing reads through fastp at Q25 and MiXCR, retaining productive beta sequences. Under each unique CDR3 protein, matching rows form one entry showing the most common genes and DNA. Present in this sample are 130,000 or so distinct CDR3 sequences, about 9.5% of which were seen just once. Approximately 25% of the sample lies in the top ten.

The sample here was PBMCs, mostly from graft donor cells, taken 180 days after TCRalphabeta/CD19-depleted stem cell transplant. All receptors derive from a girl under three years old who had a stem cell transplant for combined immunodeficiency, so the T cells may come from the graft donor.

This clonotype occurred a few times. The rearrangement joins TRBV12-3 or TRBV12-4 to TRBJ2-7; a weak D match, TRBD1 (6 bases). This CDR3 spans 14 amino acids. Trimming took off 5 bases at V and 5 bases at J, with 16 bases between the two ends. As DNA, the CDR3 is TGTGCCAGCAGTCCTCAGACAGGTCGACACGAGCAGTACTTC. Encoded protein: CASSPQTGRHEQYF.

The chain is built from TRBV11-2 and TRBJ2-1; D gene unclear. This CDR3 comprises 15 residues. CDR1 and CDR2 (germline): SGHAT, FQNNGV. V shed 0 bases and J shed 6 bases, with 12 bases lying between them. CDR3 amino acids: CASSLDPREPNEQFF. Written as DNA, the CDR3 is TGTGCCAGCAGCTTAGATCCCAGAGAGCCCAATGAGCAGTTCTTC.

Only a few counts were recorded for this clonotype. The V gene is TRBV12-3 or TRBV12-4, the J gene TRBJ1-1; no reliable D call. Trimming pared 4 bases from V and 1 base from J, leaving 22 bases between. This CDR3 is 18 amino acids long. CDR3 sequence: CASSSPPPGSWENTEAFF. The CDR3 bases are TGTGCCAGCAGTTCCCCCCCACCGGGCTCGTGGGAGAACACTGAAGCTTTCTTT.

This clonotype was counted only a few times. The CDR3 DNA reads as TGCAGTGCTAGAGATCTAGGCGGGGGGGCCGTCAATGAGCAGTTCTTC. As protein: CSARDLGGGAVNEQFF. The chain is built from TRBV20-1 and TRBJ2-1, with 9 nucleotides matching TRBD2. The germline V gene has CDR1 DFQATT and CDR2 SNEGSKA (reference sequence). After removal of 0 bases from V and 6 bases from J, the junction contained 9 bases not matched to a gene. CDR3 length equals 16 residues.

The rearrangement uses TRBV18 and TRBJ2-7, with TRBD2 matching 7 bases. Trimming removed 3 bases from V and 0 bases from J; junction bases left unmatched: 11. The CDR3 covers 17 residues. Germline values: CDR1 KGHSH, CDR2 LQKENI. DNA for the CDR3: TGTGCCAGCTCACCCCCGGGGAGGGCAAATAACTCCTACGAGCAGTACTTC. As protein: CASSPPGRANNSYEQYF. Using reference TRBV18 and TRBJ2-7 for the parts outside the CDR3, the full variable domain is NAGVMQNPRHLVRRRGQEARLRCSPMKGHSHVYWYRQLPEEGLKFMVYLQKENIIDESGMPKERFSAEFPKEGPSILRIQQVVRGDSAAYFCASSPPGRANNSYEQYFGPGTRLTVT.

This clonotype was observed many times. V and J are TRBV3-1 and TRBJ2-4; D possibly corresponds to TRBD1 (6 bases). The CDR3 runs 14 residues. V was trimmed by 4 bases and J by 6 bases, leaving 13 bases between them. Germline V gene data show CDR1 as LGHDT and CDR2 as YNNKEL (reference sequence). DNA for the CDR3: TGTGCCAGCAGCCTACAGGGAGATTTAAACATTCAGTACTTC. It codes for CASSLQGDLNIQYF.

This chain connects TRBV27 to TRBJ2-7; D is perhaps TRBD1 (6 bases). Germline assignment: CDR1 MNHEY and CDR2 SMNVEV (reference sequence). The ends were cut back, 6 bases at V and 6 bases at J, with 18 bases in the middle. The length of the CDR3 is 14 residues. This CDR3 reads CASRTLNRDGEQYF. The DNA of the CDR3 is TGTGCCAGCAGAACCCTCAACAGGGACGGCGAGCAGTACTTC.

The V call is TRBV10-3, the J call TRBJ2-5, with D perhaps matching TRBD2 (5 bases). In germline, CDR1 is ENHRY, CDR2 SYGVKD. The V gene lost 2 bases and the J gene lost 5 bases, with 12 bases spanning the gap. This CDR3 region has 14 residues. Here the CDR3 DNA reads TGTGCCATCAGTGAGCCCGGGGTCGGCGAGACCCAGTACTTC. Translated: CAISEPGVGETQYF.

In this sample, this clonotype turned up a few times. The V gene is TRBV7-2, the J gene TRBJ1-2; D might be TRBD1 (5 bases). V dropped 1 base and J dropped 4 bases, with 13 bases sitting between them. CDR1 is SGHTA, CDR2 FQGNSA, per germline. This CDR3 has 15 residues. The CDR3 protein is CASSLVVGAGYGYTF. Written as DNA, the CDR3 is TGTGCCAGCAGCTTAGTTGTAGGGGCAGGCTATGGCTACACCTTC.

The rearrangement links TRBV7-2 to TRBJ2-5; 8 bases map to TRBD1. The CDR3 runs to 15 residues. The J segment lost 1 base and the V segment lost 5 bases, leaving 6 bases of the junction unmatched. From germline, CDR1 is SGHTA and CDR2 FQGNSA. CDR3 nucleotide sequence: TGTGCCAGCAGCCGAGTGACAGGGGTCCAAGAGACCCAGTACTTC. This translates into CASSRVTGVQETQYF.

This chain connects TRBV12-3 or TRBV12-4 to TRBJ1-6; D is unclear. This CDR3 region has 13 residues. The V and J ends lost 0 bases and 10 bases respectively, with 7 bases between them. In DNA, the CDR3 is TGTGCCAGCAGTTTAGCCGGATTGTCACCCCTCCACTTT. It is translated as CASSLAGLSPLHF.

The J gene is TRBJ2-1, the V gene TRBV12-5, with D possibly called TRBD1 or TRBD2 (5 bases each). V lost 4 bases and J lost 2, with 27 bases in between. Germline V lookup: CDR1 LGHNT, CDR2 FRNRAP. The CDR3 loop spans 20 amino acids. As DNA, the CDR3 is TGTGCTAGTGGTTACACGTTAACCGGGACCCGTACCTCGACCTACAATGAGCAGTTCTTC. This codes for CASGYTLTGTRTSTYNEQFF.

This clonotype appeared many times. The chain joins TRBV7-9 to TRBJ2-7, with TRBD1 matching over 7 bases. The germline V gene encodes CDR1 SEHNR and CDR2 FQNEAQ (reference sequence). CDR3 length: 14 residues. The V gene end was trimmed by 4 bases and the J gene end by 2 bases; junction bases not matched to a gene: 5. The CDR3 DNA is TGTGCCAGCAGCTCCCGGACAGGCCCCTACGAGCAGTACTTC. This translates into CASSSRTGPYEQYF.

The table lists this clonotype with a few counts. This CDR3 reads CASSLLPGGYPLEQYF. In DNA form, the CDR3 reads TGTGCCAGCAGTTTGCTTCCGGGGGGGTACCCTCTTGAGCAGTACTTC. V usage is TRBV12-3 or TRBV12-4 and J usage is TRBJ2-7, with 8 positions matching TRBD2. J was trimmed by 7 bases and V by 3 bases; bases with no gene match: 14. The CDR3 loop spans 16 amino acids.

This clonotype has more than one count but fewer than ten. The chain recombines TRBV29-1 with TRBJ2-1; TRBD1 might be the D (6 bases). Trimming removed 6 bases from V and 7 bases from J, with 19 bases in between. Germline V CDR1 and CDR2: SQVTM, ANQGSEA. CDR3 length: 14 residues. The CDR3 region is CSVQGNVAGNEQFF. The CDR3 DNA follows: TGCAGCGTACAGGGTAATGTAGCTGGAAATGAGCAGTTCTTC.

This clonotype was seen a handful of times. The rearrangement joins TRBV14 to TRBJ2-2, with D hard to call. The V and J ends lost 0 bases and 0 bases respectively, with 11 bases between them. The germline V gene encodes CDR1 SGHDN and CDR2 FVKESK. The CDR3 loop spans 17 amino acids. CDR3: CASSQELAGPNTGELFF. CDR3 DNA sequence: TGTGCCAGCAGCCAAGAGCTGGCAGGACCGAACACCGGGGAGCTGTTTTTT. Supplemented by reference TRBV14 and TRBJ2-2, the full variable domain reads EAGVTQFPSHSVIEKGQTVTLRCDPISGHDNLYWYRRVMGKEIKFLLHFVKESKQDESGMPNNRFLAERTGGTYSTLKVQPAELEDSGVYFCASSQELAGPNTGELFFGEGSRLTVL.

In this sample, this clonotype turned up a few times. The V and J genes are TRBV11-2 and TRBJ2-5; D remains unclear. V lost 1 base, J lost 0 bases, and 9 bases lay in between. Germline V gene sequence: CDR1 SGHAT, CDR2 FQNNGV. There are 15 residues in the CDR3. The CDR3 region has the DNA TGTGCCAGCAGCTTAGGCCGCGGATACCAAGAGACCCAGTACTTC. Translated, it gives CASSLGRGYQETQYF.

There are a few counts of this clonotype. The gene calls are TRBV7-2 and TRBJ2-2; D is uncertain. Germline CDR1 and CDR2: SGHTA and FQGNSA. The CDR3 has 13 residues. Trimming took off 6 bases at V and 3 bases at J, with 8 bases between the two ends. In DNA, the CDR3 is TGTGCCAGCAGTCGAGACCACACCGGGGAGCTGTTTTTT. Translating gives CASSRDHTGELFF.

This clonotype showed up just a few times. The rearrangement links TRBV6-2 or TRBV6-3 to TRBJ2-5; possibly TRBD2 for D (6 bases). This CDR3 spans 14 amino acids. V was shortened by 6 bases and J by 0 bases, with 11 bases between the two germline ends. The V gene's germline CDR1 is MNHEY and CDR2 SVGEGT. The CDR3 coding sequence is TGTGCCAGCAGGCGGAGGGCGAACCAAGAGACCCAGTACTTC. Translation: CASRRRANQETQYF.

This clonotype was observed a few times. The J gene is TRBJ2-7, the V gene TRBV29-1, with D perhaps TRBD1 (7 bases). Per the germline V gene, CDR1 is SQVTM and CDR2 is ANQGSEA. The CDR3 loop spans 13 amino acids. Trimming removed 5 bases at V and 4 bases at J, with 15 bases between. The CDR3 loop is CSVNGPGGYEQYF. CDR3 sequence (DNA): TGCAGCGTTAATGGTCCAGGGGGGTACGAGCAGTACTTC.

The CDR3 DNA follows: TGTGCCTCAGGGGTTAACCAGCCCCAGCATTTT. Amino acid sequence: CASGVNQPQHF. This chain uses TRBV30 with TRBJ1-5; D might be TRBD1 (6 bases). The germline V and J ends were trimmed by 7 bases and 7 bases, with 11 bases remaining between them. This CDR3 contains 11 residues. Germline CDR1 and CDR2: GTSNPN and SVGIG (reference sequence).

This clonotype appeared a few times. J is TRBJ2-7 and V is TRBV19; 9 bases fit TRBD1. The CDR3 totals 15 residues. Germline CDR1 LNHDA, CDR2 SQIVND (reference sequence). V trimming: 5 bases; J trimming: 3 bases; junction bases outside the gene matches: 8. CDR3 loop: CASSEGQGGFYEQYF. As DNA, the CDR3 is TGTGCCAGTAGTGAGGGACAGGGAGGGTTCTACGAGCAGTACTTC. The full variable domain, its missing parts supplied by reference TRBV19 and TRBJ2-7, is DGGITQSPKYLFRKEGQNVTLSCEQNLNHDAMYWYRQDPGQGLRLIYYSQIVNDFQKGDIAEGYSVSREKKESFPLTVTSAQKNPTAFYLCASSEGQGGFYEQYFGPGTRLTVT.

This clonotype has just a few counts. V usage is TRBV12-3 or TRBV12-4 and J usage is TRBJ2-5; 10 bases fit TRBD2. The CDR3 contains 15 residues. The V gene end was trimmed by 5 bases and the J gene end by 7 bases; junction bases not matched to a gene: 10. CDR3 loop: CASSRGLALTGTQYF. CDR3 DNA sequence: TGTGCCAGCAGTCGGGGACTAGCGCTTACGGGGACCCAGTACTTC.

The chain is built from TRBV5-1 and TRBJ2-5; no reliable D call. This CDR3 is built from 14 residues. Germline CDR1 is SGHRS and CDR2 is YFSETQ. The germline V and J ends were trimmed by 4 bases and 9 bases, with 19 bases remaining between them. The CDR3, as DNA: TGCGCCAGCAGCGAAAGTGCGGTTAGTAGGGCCCAGTACTTC. Its translation: CASSESAVSRAQYF.

The genes are TRBV20-1 and TRBJ2-7; 10 bases are shared with TRBD1. The V gene's germline CDR1 is DFQATT and CDR2 SNEGSKA (reference sequence). The CDR3 loop spans 12 amino acids. V lost 6 bases to trimming and J lost 5 bases; unmatched junction nucleotides: 4. The CDR3 DNA sequence: TGCAGTGCAACCGGGACAGGGGACGAGCAGTACTTC. Protein product: CSATGTGDEQYF.

This clonotype was seen more than once but under ten times. The V and J genes are TRBV20-1 and TRBJ1-2; D not certain. Germline-derived CDR1 and CDR2 are DFQATT and SNEGSKA (reference sequence). V was shortened by 1 base and J by 3 bases, with 15 bases between the two germline ends. This CDR3 spans 15 amino acids. The CDR3 DNA reads as TGCAGTGCTAGAGCCCGAACTCTGGTGGACTATGGCTACACCTTC. It encodes CSARARTLVDYGYTF.

This clonotype appeared a few times. The chain links TRBV5-6 to TRBJ2-1; the match to TRBD2 covers 13 bases. This CDR3 has 17 amino acids. V trimming: 1 base; J trimming: 7 bases; junction bases outside the gene matches: 8. From germline, CDR1 is SGHDT and CDR2 YYEEEE. The CDR3 sequence: CASSLWTSGSGGNEQFF. In nucleotides, the CDR3 is TGTGCCAGCAGCTTGTGGACTAGCGGGAGTGGGGGGAATGAGCAGTTCTTC.

This clonotype was counted many times. V usage is TRBV12-3 or TRBV12-4 and J usage is TRBJ2-1; weak D call: TRBD2 (6 bases). The V gene lost 0 bases and the J gene lost 2 bases, with 11 bases spanning the gap. This CDR3 contains 16 residues. The CDR3 here is CASSLAFSGTYNEQFF. The DNA of the CDR3 is TGTGCCAGCAGTTTAGCGTTTAGCGGCACCTACAATGAGCAGTTCTTC.

This clonotype was counted many times. V gene TRBV10-3 combines with J gene TRBJ2-2; TRBD2 might be the D (6 bases). The V gene's germline CDR1 is ENHRY and CDR2 SYGVKD. The CDR3 spans 14 residues. Between the trimmed V and J ends, which lost 6 bases and 7 bases, there was a span of 15 bases. The CDR3 is CAISGTFPSGELFF. CDR3 DNA sequence: TGTGCCATCAGCGGGACTTTCCCCAGCGGGGAGCTGTTTTTT.

The chain couples TRBV10-3 to TRBJ1-2, with D perhaps TRBD1 (6 bases). The CDR3 consists of 13 residues. Between the trimmed V and J ends, which lost 6 bases and 6 bases, there was a span of 14 bases. Per the germline V gene, CDR1 is ENHRY and CDR2 is SYGVKD. The CDR3 DNA sequence: TGTGCCATCAGAACGTTTGAGGGGGATGGCTACACCTTC. Its protein product is CAIRTFEGDGYTF.

This clonotype was seen just once. This chain links TRBV6-5 with TRBJ2-5; 8 bases fit TRBD2. With V trimmed by 2 bases and J by 7 bases, 12 bases remained unmatched. Germline lookup yields CDR1 MNHEY and CDR2 SVGAGI. The CDR3 covers 16 residues. The CDR3 protein is CASSYPAGVRGWTQYF. The CDR3 DNA reads as TGTGCCAGCAGTTACCCAGCGGGAGTGAGGGGGTGGACCCAGTACTTC.